This TCR beta chain comes out of a study of blood T cell repertoires in COVID-19. Overall study: The origin of the acute and convalescent COVID-19 samples was the United States, Italy and Spain. T cells, B-cell-depleted T cells, or PBMCs provided the cDNA or gDNA that served as material.

TCRdb's table, derived via immunoSEQ multiplex PCR, lists solely in-frame clones and lacks some. The sample yields roughly 120,000 clones, 86% seen once. Trimming took 2 bases from V and 5 from J, leaving 10 bases between them. Germline loops: CDR1 SGHTA, CDR2 FQGNSA. The CDR3 runs to 14 residues. The TCR comes from a human donor in a cohort sampled during active COVID-19. Sequenced: peripheral blood. The V and J genes are TRBV7-2 and TRBJ1-5; TRBD1 might be the D (6 bases). This chain's CDR3 is CASSLLGADQPQHF. CDR3 nucleotides: TGTGCCAGCAGCTTATTGGGGGCGGATCAGCCCCAGCATTTT.